Shown below are 22 T cell receptor beta chains from a single sample sequenced in a study of T cell responses to AZD1222 COVID-19 vaccine. TCRdb's copy holds only in-frame clones and misses some; the assay was immunoSEQ multiplex PCR. The sample has around 110,000 clones, around 92% seen once. Sequenced here: peripheral blood, sampled on day 0 of AZD1222 vaccination. The receptor source for this set is an adult in good health.

The V and J genes are TRBV6-1 and TRBJ2-7; D uncertain. The CDR3 consists of 15 residues. The germline V and J ends were trimmed by 1 base and 2 bases, with 12 bases remaining between them. Germline V gene data show CDR1 as MNHNS and CDR2 as SASEGT. The chain's CDR3 is CASSEGAAATYEQYF. The CDR3 nucleotides are TGTGCCAGCAGTGAAGGCGCTGCAGCAACCTACGAGCAGTACTTC.

The rearrangement joins TRBV27 to TRBJ2-2; possible D gene TRBD2, 6 bases. The CDR3 contains 15 residues. Trimming cost V 2 bases and J 4 bases, with 11 bases left between them. CDR1 and CDR2 (germline): MNHEY, SMNVEV (reference sequence). The CDR3 protein is CASSLRGGSTGELFF. The CDR3 nucleotides read TGTGCCAGCAGTTTAAGAGGAGGGAGCACCGGGGAGCTGTTTTTT.

This sequence joins TRBV5-5 and TRBJ1-6; D uncertain. V gave up 4 bases and J gave up 14 bases, with 19 bases separating them. Germline V lookup: CDR1 SGHKS, CDR2 YYEKEE (reference sequence). The CDR3 is 14 residues long. The DNA of the CDR3 is TGTGCCAGCAGCCTGGAGTTTGGGTTTGTATCCCTCCACTTT. Translation gives CASSLEFGFVSLHF. Full variable domain (rest looked up from reference TRBV5-5 and TRBJ1-6): DAGVTQSPTHLIKTRGQQVTLRCSPISGHKSVSWYQQVLGQGPQFIFQYYEKEERGRGNFPDRFSARQFPNYSSELNVNALLLGDSALYLCASSLEFGFVSLHFGNGTRLTVT.

The chain carries TRBV27 and TRBJ2-7, with D tentatively TRBD1 (5 bases). V lost 2 bases and J 7 bases, leaving 15 bases between the germline ends. Germline-derived CDR1 and CDR2 are MNHEY and SMNVEV (reference sequence). This CDR3 spans 14 amino acids. CDR3 sequence reads: CASSLGARSDEQYF. The CDR3, as DNA: TGTGCCAGCAGTTTAGGGGCACGCTCGGATGAGCAGTACTTC.

The gene calls are TRBV30 and TRBJ2-3; 16 nucleotides align to TRBD2. V lost 3 bases to trimming and J lost 0 bases; unmatched junction nucleotides: 3. From germline, CDR1 is GTSNPN and CDR2 SVGIG (reference sequence). The CDR3 extends over 17 amino acids. CDR3 nucleotides: TGTGCCTGGAGGGGGACTAGCGGGAGGGCCAGCACAGATACGCAGTATTTT. It specifies CAWRGTSGRASTDTQYF. Combining the CDR3 with reference TRBV30 and TRBJ2-3 gives the whole variable domain SQTIHQWPATLVQPVGSPLSLECTVEGTSNPNLYWYRQAAGRGLQLLFYSVGIGQISSEVPQNLSASRPQDRQFILSSKKLLLSDSGFYLCAWRGTSGRASTDTQYFGPGTRLTVL.

The chain employs TRBV11-2 and TRBJ1-4, with 9 nucleotides matching TRBD1. Per germline, CDR1 SGHAT and CDR2 FQNNGV. With V trimmed by 5 bases and J by 8 bases, 6 bases remained unmatched. The CDR3 totals 14 residues. DNA of the CDR3: TGTGCCAGCAGCCGAGGGGGGACAGGGGAAAAACTGTTTTTT. Its translation is CASSRGGTGEKLFF.

This chain joins TRBV6-5 and TRBJ1-2, with D maybe TRBD1 (5 bases). Germline CDR1 reads MNHEY; CDR2 reads SVGAGI. CDR3 length: 13 residues. Deletions cut 8 bases from V and 4 bases from J, with 14 bases between. CDR3 residues: CASSQGILYGYTF. CDR3 bases: TGTGCCAGCTCTCAGGGTATCCTCTATGGCTACACCTTC.

The CDR3 nucleotides are TGTGCCAGCAAGAGACAGGGAGGTTGGGGCAATGAGCAGTTCTTC. It encodes CASKRQGGWGNEQFF. The chain carries TRBV28 and TRBJ2-1; maybe TRBD1 (7 bases). Looked up from germline, CDR1 is MDHEN and CDR2 is SYDVKM. CDR3 length equals 15 residues. V was clipped by 7 bases and J by 6 bases, with 19 bases between them.

This sequence joins TRBV7-9 and TRBJ1-6; D unresolved. There are 13 residues in the CDR3. V lost 3 bases, J lost 6 bases, and 6 bases lay in between. Germline V gene sequence: CDR1 SEHNR, CDR2 FQNEAQ (reference sequence). CDR3 nucleotides: TGTGCCAGCAGCTTGGGCTTTAATTCACCCCTCCACTTT. Its translation is CASSLGFNSPLHF.

The chain uses TRBV15 and TRBJ2-7, with D uncertain. The CDR3 runs 15 residues. Germline-derived CDR1 and CDR2 are LNHNV and YYDKDF (reference sequence). V was pared by 0 bases and J by 2 bases, with 11 bases between. CDR3 nucleotide sequence: TGTGCCACCAGCAGAGATCTCGGCAGGACCTACGAGCAGTACTTC. It translates to CATSRDLGRTYEQYF.

V is TRBV5-1 and J is TRBJ2-3, with a weak D call TRBD1 (5 bases). The CDR3 contains 13 residues. CDR1 and CDR2 from the germline V gene are SGHRS and YFSETQ. Trimming stripped 3 bases from V and 6 bases from J, with 11 bases between. This CDR3 reads CASSYLPGDTQYF. The CDR3 DNA reads as TGCGCCAGCAGCTACCTCCCAGGGGATACGCAGTATTTT.

This clone was observed a single time. The rearrangement uses TRBV10-1 and TRBJ1-1; D unclear. This CDR3 has 12 residues. Germline loops: CDR1 WNHNN, CDR2 SYGVQD (reference sequence). V lost 0 bases, J lost 6 bases, and 5 bases lay in between. CDR3 region: CASSESRAEAFF. Written as DNA, the CDR3 is TGCGCCAGCAGTGAGTCAAGGGCTGAAGCTTTCTTT.

The chain recombines TRBV4-2 with TRBJ2-4; D may match TRBD1 or TRBD2 (5 bases each). Germline values: CDR1 LGHNA, CDR2 YNFKEQ. Between the trimmed V and J ends, which lost 4 bases and 1 base, there was a span of 14 bases. This CDR3 has 16 residues. CDR3 amino acids: CASSPGTPVAKNIQYF. The DNA for the CDR3 is TGTGCCAGCAGCCCGGGGACCCCCGTGGCCAAAAACATTCAGTACTTC.

The chain carries TRBV5-5 and TRBJ1-3; 8 nucleotides align to TRBD1. This CDR3 contains 17 residues. Germline lookup yields CDR1 SGHKS and CDR2 YYEKEE (reference sequence). The V segment lost 1 base and the J segment 0 bases; nucleotides outside the gene matches: 6. CDR3 protein: CASSLRGQGFSGNTIYF. The CDR3 coding sequence is TGTGCCAGCAGCTTGCGAGGACAGGGATTCTCTGGAAACACCATATATTTT.

The chain uses TRBV9 and TRBJ2-3, with TRBD1 matching 8 bases. The CDR3 loop spans 16 amino acids. Germline CDR1 reads SGDLS; CDR2 reads YYNGEE. V was clipped by 4 bases and J by 5 bases; unmatched bases: 12. The CDR3 reads CASSPRTGRQEDTQYF. CDR3 coding DNA: TGTGCCAGCAGCCCGAGGACAGGGCGTCAGGAAGATACGCAGTATTTT.

This clone was observed once. The chain recombines TRBV28 with TRBJ2-3; D ambiguous. CDR1 and CDR2 from the germline V gene are MDHEN and SYDVKM. This CDR3 is built from 18 residues. Trimming took 3 bases from V and 5 from J, leaving 24 bases between them. DNA of the CDR3: TGTGCCAGCAGTTTGGGTCCCCGGTCGAAGTCGTCGGAAGATACGCAGTATTTT. Translation gives CASSLGPRSKSSEDTQYF.

V is TRBV10-3 and J is TRBJ1-1, with D uncertain. This CDR3 has 13 amino acids. CDR1 is ENHRY, CDR2 SYGVKD, per germline. The V and J ends lost 7 bases and 4 bases respectively, with 13 bases between them. The CDR3 is CAITEAVSTEAFF. Here the CDR3 DNA reads TGTGCCATCACCGAGGCGGTGAGCACTGAAGCTTTCTTT.

The chain couples TRBV2 to TRBJ2-3, with D possibly TRBD1 on 5 matching bases. Germline values: CDR1 SNHLY, CDR2 FYNNEI. The CDR3 loop spans 14 amino acids. V was pared by 4 bases and J by 5 bases, with 13 bases between. CDR3 coding DNA: TGTGCCAGCAGTGTCATGGGGCGCGAAGATACGCAGTATTTT. Its protein is CASSVMGREDTQYF.

This sequence joins TRBV25-1 and TRBJ2-7, with D possibly TRBD1 on 5 matching bases. The ends were cut back, 3 bases at V and 4 bases at J, with 13 bases in the middle. Per germline, CDR1 MGHDK and CDR2 SYGVNS. This CDR3 region has 14 residues. CDR3 nucleotide sequence: TGTGCCAGCAGTGATAGGGGTGGGCTTTACGAGCAGTACTTC. It codes for CASSDRGGLYEQYF.

The V gene is TRBV28, the J gene TRBJ1-2; D is perhaps TRBD1 (5 bases). From germline, CDR1 is MDHEN and CDR2 SYDVKM. V was pared by 3 bases and J by 4 bases, with 9 bases between. The CDR3 loop spans 13 amino acids. The CDR3 DNA sequence: TGTGCCAGCAGTTTGGGCAGGGCCTATGGCTACACCTTC. Protein: CASSLGRAYGYTF.

The chain is built from TRBV6-5 and TRBJ1-5; 7 bases match TRBD1. V gave up 4 bases and J gave up 9 bases; unmatched junction bases: 15. This CDR3 has 16 residues. CDR1 and CDR2 (germline): MNHEY, SVGAGI. CDR3 residues: CASSSTRDSGRGPQHF. The CDR3 DNA sequence: TGTGCCAGCAGTTCCACCCGGGACAGTGGTCGGGGGCCCCAGCATTTT.

The chain is built from TRBV7-8 and TRBJ2-2; D is uncertain. CDR3 size: 13 residues. V was shortened by 7 bases and J by 6 bases, with 12 bases between the two germline ends. CDR1 is SGHVS and CDR2 is FQNEAQ in the germline V gene. The CDR3 protein is CASNWLESGELFF. The CDR3 DNA reads as TGTGCCAGCAATTGGCTGGAGTCCGGGGAGCTGTTTTTT.